Detailed here is one TCR beta chain. Its antigen is currently unknown. The study sampled nominally healthy donors, though unrecorded immune exposures were likely. The data belong to a study of cytomegalovirus exposure and HLA in healthy donors. General study results and limits: In presence/absence analyses, roughly uniform sequencing depth across donors was assumed.

Trimming took 6 bases from V and 4 from J; bases not matched to a gene: 3. Germline CDR1 is ENHRY and CDR2 is SYGVKD. CDR3 length: 13 residues. A multiplex PCR was run with 60 Vbeta primers and 13 Jbeta primers. Clones were sequenced by immunoSEQ multiplex PCR, and TCRdb holds only the in-frame ones, with some missing. Among some 95,000 clones listed, approximately 65% were seen once. This receptor was obtained from a man aged 25 to 45 in good health and CMV-seronegative. Sequencing used PBMCs. The chain joins TRBV10-3 to TRBJ1-2; 9 positions agree with TRBD1. CDR3 protein: CAISGTGLYGYTF. The CDR3 DNA is TGTGCCATCAGCGGGACAGGGCTCTATGGCTACACCTTC.